The clone carrying this TCR beta chain turned up a few times. This entry belongs to a study of T cells in Graves' hyperthyroidism and ophthalmopathy. CDR1 and CDR2 (germline): SQVTM, ANQGSEA. The V end lost 2 bases, the J end lost 6 bases, and 16 bases lay between the germline ends. This CDR3 spans 14 amino acids. RNA transcripts yielded amplified TCR beta CDR3 regions. A first-round RT-PCR of the TCR CDR3 used the HTBI primer set. TCRdb analysed the multiplex PCR reads with MiXCR anew, one entry per CDR3 protein. In the table there are 300,000 to 400,000 distinct CDR3 sequences, roughly 18% of which are singletons.

The receptor was derived from a woman in her fifties or sixties with Graves' hyperthyroidism. What was sequenced was blood. The rearrangement uses TRBV29-1 and TRBJ1-2, with D possibly being TRBD1 (6 bases). CDR3 DNA: TGCAGCGTTGAACTGGGGGCGGGAGGGAATGGCTACACCTTC. Translation: CSVELGAGGNGYTF.